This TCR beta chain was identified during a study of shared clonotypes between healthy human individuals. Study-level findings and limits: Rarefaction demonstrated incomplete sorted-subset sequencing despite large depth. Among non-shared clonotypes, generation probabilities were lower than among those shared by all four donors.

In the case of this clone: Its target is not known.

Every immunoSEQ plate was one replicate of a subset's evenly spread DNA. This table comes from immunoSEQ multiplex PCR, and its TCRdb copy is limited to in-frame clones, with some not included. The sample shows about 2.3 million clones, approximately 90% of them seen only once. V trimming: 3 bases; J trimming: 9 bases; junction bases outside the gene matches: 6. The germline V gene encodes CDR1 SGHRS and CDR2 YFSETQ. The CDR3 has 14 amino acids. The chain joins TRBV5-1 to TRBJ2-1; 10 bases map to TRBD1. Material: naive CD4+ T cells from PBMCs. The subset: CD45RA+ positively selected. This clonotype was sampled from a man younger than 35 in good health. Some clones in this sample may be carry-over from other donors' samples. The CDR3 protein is CASSSNGDRGEQFF. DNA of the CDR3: TGCGCCAGCAGCTCAAACGGGGACAGGGGTGAGCAGTTCTTC.